This TCR beta chain derives from a study of Tregs in tolerant kidney transplant recipients. Study results and limitations: The small number of patients limits these findings pending further validation. Donor-specific Treg expansion exceeded global Treg expansion in tolerant patients, suggesting antigen drive. Expanding Tregs on activated donor B cells appeared to best identify donor-specific TCRbeta clones.

About this clone itself: The antigen remains undetermined.

The CDR3 runs 13 residues. In germline, CDR1 is SEHNR, CDR2 FQNEAQ (reference sequence). V lost 7 bases and J lost 8; bases outside the gene matches: 10. Data came from immunoSEQ multiplex PCR; TCRdb stores just in-frame clones and leaves some out. The sample yields nearly 15,000 clones, roughly 75% seen once. Unstimulated Tregs (CD4+CD25+CD127-) and CD4+CD25- non-Tregs were sorted from PBMCs. This sequence joins TRBV7-9 and TRBJ1-1; 7 bases line up with TRBD1. The sequences come from Tregs from blood, collected before the transplant. This TCR came from a human donor who received a combined kidney and bone marrow transplant. The CDR3 sequence: CASIKTGTVEAFF. CDR3 in DNA: TGTGCCAGCATCAAGACCGGGACAGTGGAAGCTTTCTTT.